This T cell receptor (beta chain) originates from a study of T cell responses to AZD1222 COVID-19 vaccine. The protocol was immunoSEQ multiplex PCR, while the TCRdb copy is restricted to in-frame clones and leaves out a portion. The data contain about 150,000 clones, roughly nine tenths of them singletons. The CDR3 sequence is 11 residues long. CDR1 and CDR2 (germline): DFQATT, SNEGSKA (reference sequence). Trimming removed 7 bases at V and 2 bases at J, with 9 bases between. This chain joins TRBV20-1 and TRBJ2-7; TRBD2 might be the D (5 bases). The receptor was isolated from an adult in good health. Specimen: peripheral blood, collected on day 0 of AZD1222 vaccination. The DNA of the CDR3 is TGCAGTGGACTACGTACCTACGAGCAGTACTTC. Its translation: CSGLRTYEQYF.